The 20 T cell receptor beta chains given below trace back to one sample, sequenced in a study of cytomegalovirus exposure and HLA in healthy donors. PCR was performed using 60 Vbeta and 13 Jbeta primers. Some clones are missing from TCRdb's copy, which holds only in-frame ones; the method was immunoSEQ multiplex PCR. This sample yields about 86,000 clones, of which 60% to 80% are seen a single time; approximately 5.7% belongs to the top ten. The specimen was PBMCs. These receptors originate from a female donor in good health and CMV-seronegative.

The chain has TRBV7-9 and TRBJ1-1; a possible D gene is TRBD1 (5 bases). The CDR3 consists of 14 residues. Germline loops: CDR1 SEHNR, CDR2 FQNEAQ (reference sequence). Trimming removed 2 bases from V and 1 base from J, with 8 bases in between. The CDR3 nucleotides read TGTGCCAGCAGCTTAAGGGGTACGAACACTGAAGCTTTCTTT. Translating gives CASSLRGTNTEAFF.

The rearrangement links TRBV7-9 to TRBJ1-4, with unresolved D. Looked up from germline, CDR1 is SEHNR and CDR2 is FQNEAQ (reference sequence). The CDR3 runs 15 residues. V lost 1 base and J 1 base, leaving 7 bases between the germline ends. DNA for the CDR3: TGTGCCAGCAGCTTAGGGGCCGGAACTAATGAAAAACTGTTTTTT. This codes for CASSLGAGTNEKLFF.

J is TRBJ2-7 and V is TRBV16, with TRBD2 matching over 9 bases. V lost 2 bases to trimming and J lost 3 bases; unmatched junction nucleotides: 14. The germline V gene encodes CDR1 KGHSY and CDR2 FQNENV. This CDR3 is 18 amino acids long. CDR3 protein: CASSQPSSASGTFYEQYF. CDR3 DNA: TGTGCCAGCAGCCAACCCTCCTCGGCTAGCGGGACCTTCTACGAGCAGTACTTC.

The chain has TRBV10-3 and TRBJ2-3; 8 bases match TRBD1. J was trimmed by 1 base and V by 3 bases; bases with no gene match: 9. This CDR3 is 17 amino acids long. Germline lookup yields CDR1 ENHRY and CDR2 SYGVKD. The CDR3 is CAISDLRQGTRTDTQYF. In DNA form, the CDR3 reads TGTGCCATCAGTGACCTACGACAGGGGACCCGCACAGATACGCAGTATTTT.

The chain combines TRBV25-1 with TRBJ2-7, with TRBD1 identical over 9 bases. J gave up 4 bases and V 4 bases, and 14 bases lay outside the gene matches. The CDR3 consists of 17 residues. Germline assignment: CDR1 MGHDK and CDR2 SYGVNS. The CDR3 here is CASSAPARDRVVYEQYF. In DNA, the CDR3 is TGTGCCAGCAGTGCACCCGCCCGGGACAGGGTAGTGTACGAGCAGTACTTC.

The chain employs TRBV5-4 and TRBJ2-6, with 8 bases fitting TRBD2. CDR1 SGHNT and CDR2 YYREEE come from the germline V gene (reference sequence). This CDR3 has 16 amino acids. After removal of 4 bases from V and 1 base from J, the junction contained 4 bases not matched to a gene. The CDR3 spells CASSPGGESGANVLTF. The CDR3 nucleotides read TGTGCCAGCAGCCCCGGGGGGGAGTCTGGGGCCAACGTCCTGACTTTC.

V gene TRBV28 combines with J gene TRBJ1-1; tentative D call: TRBD1 (6 bases). CDR3 length: 15 amino acids. Germline lookup yields CDR1 MDHEN and CDR2 SYDVKM. V lost 6 bases and J 4 bases, leaving 18 bases between the germline ends. CDR3 sequence reads: CASRSPGAWSTEAFF. The CDR3, as DNA: TGTGCCAGCAGGTCTCCAGGGGCCTGGAGCACTGAAGCTTTCTTT.

This clone was seen a few times. This sequence joins TRBV11-2 and TRBJ2-3; the match to TRBD2 covers 11 bases. This CDR3 is built from 14 residues. V dropped 5 bases and J dropped 6; count of bases not matched to a gene: 4. Germline V gene lookup returns CDR1 SGHAT and CDR2 FQNNGV. The CDR3 loop is CASSNLAGGDTQYF. CDR3 bases: TGTGCCAGCAGCAATCTAGCGGGGGGCGATACGCAGTATTTT.

This chain connects TRBV14 to TRBJ1-3; 9 positions agree with TRBD1. The CDR3 has 15 residues. The junction had 1 base not matched to a gene; V was cut back by 1 base and J by 3 bases. CDR1 and CDR2 from the germline V gene are SGHDN and FVKESK. The CDR3 sequence is CASSQAGQGGNTIYF. CDR3 coding DNA: TGTGCCAGCAGCCAAGCGGGACAGGGTGGAAACACCATATATTTT. The full variable domain, in which reference TRBV14 and TRBJ1-3 provide the parts outside the CDR3, is EAGVTQFPSHSVIEKGQTVTLRCDPISGHDNLYWYRRVMGKEIKFLLHFVKESKQDESGMPNNRFLAERTGGTYSTLKVQPAELEDSGVYFCASSQAGQGGNTIYFGEGSWLTVV.

The chain recombines TRBV4-2 with TRBJ1-2; 9 nucleotides match TRBD1. The CDR3 totals 17 residues. Trimming cost V 0 bases and J 8 bases; bases outside gene matches: 13. Germline V gene data show CDR1 as LGHNA and CDR2 as YNFKEQ. For the CDR3, the DNA is TGTGCCAGCAGCCAAGAATTGGAGGGGGGACAGGGTGGGGGCTACACCTTC. Translating it yields CASSQELEGGQGGGYTF.

V and J are TRBV7-2 and TRBJ2-7; 13 positions agree with TRBD2. Germline V gene lookup returns CDR1 SGHTA and CDR2 FQGNSA. The CDR3 has 16 amino acids. The V gene end was trimmed by 5 bases and the J gene end by 5 bases; junction bases not matched to a gene: 9. CDR3 DNA: TGTGCCAGCAGCCCAAAACTAGCGGGAGGGCCAGACGAGCAGTACTTC. The encoded protein is CASSPKLAGGPDEQYF.

V gene TRBV29-1 combines with J gene TRBJ2-2; 7 bases are shared with TRBD2. Germline V CDR1 and CDR2: SQVTM, ANQGSEA. The J segment lost 6 bases and the V segment lost 3 bases, leaving 10 bases of the junction unmatched. This CDR3 region has 15 residues. The CDR3 sequence is CSVESGRAQSGELFF. CDR3 nucleotide sequence: TGCAGCGTTGAGAGTGGGAGGGCTCAGTCCGGGGAGCTGTTTTTT.

V is TRBV9 and J is TRBJ1-2, with TRBD1 matching 9 bases. With 3 bases clipped from V and 3 bases from J, the junction kept 6 bases outside the gene matches. The CDR3 is made up of 15 amino acids. Germline lookup yields CDR1 SGDLS and CDR2 YYNGEE. The CDR3 coding sequence is TGTGCCAGCAGCGCCAAGGGGGACAGGGACTATGGCTACACCTTC. It specifies CASSAKGDRDYGYTF.

The chain is built from TRBV7-8 and TRBJ1-3; 9 bases are shared with TRBD1. The V gene's germline CDR1 is SGHVS and CDR2 FQNEAQ. The CDR3 is made up of 17 amino acids. With 5 bases clipped from V and 4 bases from J, the junction kept 12 bases outside the gene matches. The CDR3 coding sequence is TGTGCCAGCAGCGTAATTACAGGGGGCGCGTCAGGAAACACCATATATTTT. It codes for CASSVITGGASGNTIYF.

This clone came up a few times. This rearrangement joins TRBV18 to TRBJ2-7; tentative D call: TRBD2 (5 bases). The CDR3 sequence is 13 residues long. V gave up 5 bases and J gave up 5 bases, with 13 bases separating them. Per germline, CDR1 KGHSH and CDR2 LQKENI. This chain's CDR3 is CASSSRLEDEQYF. The CDR3 DNA follows: TGTGCCAGCTCATCAAGACTGGAGGACGAGCAGTACTTC.

This clone has more than one count but fewer than ten. The chain joins TRBV7-9 to TRBJ1-4, with a tentative D call TRBD1 (5 bases). The CDR3 is made up of 16 amino acids. Deletions cut 1 base from V and 2 bases from J, with 11 bases between. Germline-derived CDR1 and CDR2 are SEHNR and FQNEAQ (reference sequence). Written as DNA, the CDR3 is TGTGCCAGCAGCTTAGAAGGGCGGGGCACTAATGAAAAACTGTTTTTT. This gives the protein CASSLEGRGTNEKLFF.

Only one count was recorded for this clone. The chain links TRBV7-9 to TRBJ2-1, with 14 bases aligning to TRBD2. This CDR3 has 17 residues. Trimming cost V 5 bases and J 3 bases; bases outside gene matches: 6. The germline V gene encodes CDR1 SEHNR and CDR2 FQNEAQ (reference sequence). CDR3 in DNA: TGTGCCAGCAGCCCACCGGGACTAGCGGGGGTCTACAATGAGCAGTTCTTC. Translation: CASSPPGLAGVYNEQFF.

The chain joins TRBV28 to TRBJ1-2; a possible D gene is TRBD1 (6 bases). This CDR3 contains 15 residues. The V end was cut by 4 bases, the J end by 2 bases, with 14 bases between. Per germline, CDR1 MDHEN and CDR2 SYDVKM. This chain's CDR3 is CASSSPGDGNYGYTF. The CDR3 DNA reads TGTGCCAGCAGTTCCCCAGGGGACGGAAACTATGGCTACACCTTC.

This rearrangement joins TRBV29-1 to TRBJ1-1; D is perhaps TRBD1 (5 bases). The CDR3 consists of 12 residues. Germline V gene sequence: CDR1 SQVTM, CDR2 ANQGSEA. The V gene lost 5 bases and the J gene lost 1 base, with 8 bases spanning the gap. CDR3 region: CSVRGGNTEAFF. DNA of the CDR3: TGCAGCGTTAGGGGAGGGAACACTGAAGCTTTCTTT. The entire variable domain, with the rest obtained from reference TRBV29-1 and TRBJ1-1, is as follows: SAVISQKPSRDICQRGTSLTIQCQVDSQVTMMFWYRQQPGQSLTLIATANQGSEATYESGFVIDKFPISRPNLTFSTLTVSNMSPEDSSIYLCSVRGGNTEAFFGQGTRLTVV.

The chain is built from TRBV28 and TRBJ1-4; 7 bases are a match to TRBD1. The CDR3 loop spans 12 amino acids. V gave up 4 bases and J gave up 7 bases; unmatched junction bases: 0. Germline CDR1 and CDR2: MDHEN and SYDVKM. The CDR3 here is CASSSGGEKLFF. As DNA, the CDR3 is TGTGCCAGCAGTTCAGGGGGTGAAAAACTGTTTTTT. The full variable domain, in which reference TRBV28 and TRBJ1-4 provide the parts outside the CDR3, is DVKVTQSSRYLVKRTGEKVFLECVQDMDHENMFWYRQDPGLGLRLIYFSYDVKMKEKGDIPEGYSVSREKKERFSLILESASTNQTSMYLCASSSGGEKLFFGSGTQLSVL.